This TCR beta chain was retrieved from a study of metastatic and nonmetastatic thyroid tumors. Study background: Across peripheral blood and tumor or nodule tissue samples taken from malignant and benign thyroid patients, the repertoires were compared with one another. Overall study results and limits: Versus benign nodules, malignant thyroid tumors reportedly had significantly higher TCR beta diversity, in blood and tumor.

Each patient came to thyroid surgery without any prior treatment (of any kind). Relative to its sample, this clone is medium-sized (0.01 to 0.1%). The antigen is unknown. Per the authors' pipeline: A distant-metastasis classifier for papillary thyroid cancer was built using CDR3 differences across clinicopathological groups. TCRdb reanalyzed the PCR reads with MiXCR. None of the V and J calls come from the authors' own analysis; TCRdb made them. Here the sample spans 8,500 to 13,000 clones, 25% to 35% being singletons. V was clipped by 5 bases and J by 15 bases, with 14 bases between them. The germline CDR1 and CDR2 sequences are LNHDA and SQIVND (reference sequence). The CDR3 extends over 12 amino acids.

V gene TRBV19 combines with J gene TRBJ2-6, with D tentatively TRBD2 (6 bases). Sample: tumor tissue. The source of this sequence is a male donor with papillary thyroid cancer or a benign thyroid nodule (not recorded which). Some clones in this sample may be carry-over from other donors' samples. CDR3 protein: CASSPQSTSLTF. As DNA, the CDR3 is TGTGCCAGTAGTCCCCAATCGACTAGCCTGACTTTC.